This passage covers 23 T cell receptor beta chains from one sample sequenced in a study of response to subunit inactivated influenza vaccine. TCRdb used MiXCR to reprocess the RT-PCR reads, holding one entry per CDR3 protein. Of over 400,000 distinct CDR3 sequences in the sample, 10% to 15% were seen once. The source was PBMCs from blood, collected 40 to 50 days after vaccination. Receptors originate from a middle-aged man who received an inactivated influenza vaccine.

Ten or more counts support this clonotype. The chain has TRBV29-1 and TRBJ2-7; D is perhaps TRBD2 (6 bases). Germline V gene data show CDR1 as SQVTM and CDR2 as ANQGSEA. The V gene lost 5 bases and the J gene lost 5 bases, with 10 bases spanning the gap. This CDR3 has 11 residues. CDR3 sequence: CSVSSGDEQYF. CDR3 sequence (DNA): TGCAGCGTTTCCTCGGGGGACGAGCAGTACTTC.

This clonotype was found many times. This chain links TRBV7-2 with TRBJ1-1; D gene unclear. The CDR3 loop spans 13 amino acids. CDR1 is SGHTA and CDR2 is FQGNSA in the germline V gene. Trimming pared 3 bases from V and 1 base from J, leaving 6 bases between. This CDR3 is CASSFGWNTEAFF. In DNA form, the CDR3 reads TGTGCCAGCAGCTTCGGGTGGAACACTGAAGCTTTCTTT.

This clonotype was recorded a few times. The V gene is TRBV20-1, the J gene TRBJ2-1; 9 bases agree with TRBD2. CDR1 and CDR2 (germline): DFQATT, SNEGSKA (reference sequence). Germline trimming cut 0 bases from V and 12 bases from J; bases unmatched to any gene: 12. The CDR3 has 15 residues. The CDR3 region is CSARDPSGVPRGQFF. The CDR3 DNA is TGCAGTGCTAGAGACCCTAGCGGGGTGCCCCGCGGGCAGTTCTTC.

The chain joins TRBV7-6 to TRBJ2-6; D is unresolved. V gave up 4 bases and J gave up 3 bases, with 13 bases separating them. The CDR3 length is 16 residues. The germline CDR1 and CDR2 sequences are SGHVS and FNYEAQ. The CDR3 is CASSYNGWGGANVLTF. The CDR3 coding sequence is TGTGCCAGCAGCTATAACGGCTGGGGTGGGGCCAACGTCCTGACTTTC.

This chain joins TRBV12-3 or TRBV12-4 and TRBJ2-5; D is ambiguous. The V end lost 4 bases, the J end lost 0 bases, and 6 bases lay between the germline ends. There are 13 residues in the CDR3. The CDR3 is CASSYSNQETQYF. For the CDR3, the DNA is TGTGCCAGCAGTTACAGTAACCAAGAGACCCAGTACTTC.

The chain couples TRBV5-4 to TRBJ2-1; 7 bases match TRBD1. The ends lost 0 bases at V and 0 bases at J; junction bases unmatched: 6. Per germline, CDR1 SGHNT and CDR2 YYREEE (reference sequence). The CDR3 is 17 amino acids. CDR3 in amino acids: CASSLAPGDSSYNEQFF. CDR3 coding DNA: TGTGCCAGCAGCTTGGCACCAGGGGACAGCTCCTACAATGAGCAGTTCTTC.

This clonotype was seen a few times. The chain is built from TRBV24-1 and TRBJ2-3; 7 bases align to TRBD2. The CDR3 sequence is 14 residues long. V shed 4 bases, J shed 3 bases, and the junction held 3 bases outside the gene matches. The germline V gene encodes CDR1 KGHDR and CDR2 SFDVKD. CDR3 region: CATSETGRTDTQYF. The CDR3 nucleotides are TGTGCCACCAGTGAAACCGGGAGGACAGATACGCAGTATTTT.

Many counts were recorded for this clonotype. V usage is TRBV29-1 and J usage is TRBJ2-5; D might be TRBD2 (5 bases). The CDR3 is made up of 12 amino acids. Per the germline V gene, CDR1 is SQVTM and CDR2 is ANQGSEA. Deletions cut 7 bases from V and 2 bases from J, with 11 bases between. The CDR3 coding sequence is TGCAGCGCTGACGGGGTACAAGAGACCCAGTACTTC. This translates into CSADGVQETQYF.

This clonotype has a handful of counts. The chain has TRBV25-1 and TRBJ2-3, with D possibly being TRBD1 (5 bases). Trimming took 5 bases from V and 6 from J, leaving 12 bases between them. The CDR3 totals 13 residues. Germline CDR1 and CDR2: MGHDK and SYGVNS. The CDR3: CASSSQGPDTQYF. The CDR3 DNA sequence: TGTGCCAGCAGTTCCCAGGGCCCCGATACGCAGTATTTT.

The rearrangement joins TRBV7-2 to TRBJ1-3, with D tentatively TRBD1 (5 bases). Germline assignment: CDR1 SGHTA and CDR2 FQGNSA. V was pared by 3 bases and J by 4 bases, with 10 bases between. The CDR3 length is 14 residues. The CDR3 DNA is TGTGCCAGCAGCTTGGAGGGGTTCGGAAACACCATATATTTT. It codes for CASSLEGFGNTIYF.

This chain links TRBV20-1 with TRBJ2-7; no definite D call. The CDR3 loop spans 11 amino acids. Germline values: CDR1 DFQATT, CDR2 SNEGSKA (reference sequence). Trimming left V 5 bases short and J 6 bases short, with 11 bases between. The CDR3 DNA reads as TGCAGTGCTGAGTCCTCGGGCGAGCAGTACTTC. Amino acid sequence: CSAESSGEQYF.

This clonotype was detected a few times. The CDR3 bases are TGTGCCAGCAGCTCCCTACTAGCGGGGGGAAGGGAGCAGTACTTC. Protein product: CASSSLLAGGREQYF. The chain uses TRBV7-2 and TRBJ2-7; 12 positions match TRBD2. The V and J ends lost 4 bases and 7 bases, in that order; junction bases with no gene match: 8. There are 15 residues in the CDR3. Germline V gives CDR1 SGHTA, CDR2 FQGNSA.

This clonotype was recorded a few times. The rearrangement uses TRBV6-1 and TRBJ2-5, with D maybe TRBD2 (5 bases). The CDR3 extends over 13 amino acids. CDR1 MNHNS and CDR2 SASEGT come from the germline V gene. Trimming pared 1 base from V and 5 bases from J, leaving 8 bases between. The CDR3 DNA is TGTGCCAGCAGTGAAGACCGAGGGGAGACCCAGTACTTC. Translated, it gives CASSEDRGETQYF.

In its sample, this clonotype was seen many times. The J gene is TRBJ2-7, the V gene TRBV9, with 7 bases fitting TRBD1. There are 17 residues in the CDR3. J was trimmed by 2 bases and V by 6 bases; bases with no gene match: 17. CDR1 and CDR2 from the germline V gene are SGDLS and YYNGEE. The CDR3 region is CASTSEQGWESPYEQYF. DNA of the CDR3: TGTGCCAGCACAAGTGAACAGGGGTGGGAGTCTCCCTACGAGCAGTACTTC.

This clonotype was seen only a few times. The CDR3 reads CASSPRGGGNSPLHF. The CDR3 DNA follows: TGTGCCAGCAGTCCCCGGGGAGGGGGAAATTCACCCCTCCACTTT. This sequence joins TRBV27 and TRBJ1-6; possibly TRBD1 for D (6 bases). Germline CDR1 reads MNHEY; CDR2 reads SMNVEV (reference sequence). Trimming cost V 5 bases and J 7 bases, with 15 bases left between them. This CDR3 spans 15 amino acids.

This clonotype was found a few times. This sequence joins TRBV18 and TRBJ2-5, with D tentatively TRBD1 (6 bases). In germline, CDR1 is KGHSH, CDR2 LQKENI. This CDR3 spans 17 amino acids. The ends were cut back, 3 bases at V and 1 base at J, with 18 bases in the middle. CDR3 coding DNA: TGTGCCAGCTCACCGTCCCAGGGGTTTTGGGGCCAAGAGACCCAGTACTTC. Translation: CASSPSQGFWGQETQYF.

This clonotype has only a few counts. The gene calls are TRBV29-1 and TRBJ2-5, with 11 bases identical to TRBD2. CDR1 and CDR2 (germline): SQVTM, ANQGSEA. CDR3 length: 14 amino acids. Trimming at V came to 4 bases and at J to 4 bases, leaving 5 bases not matched to a gene. The CDR3 region has the DNA TGCAGCGTTGGATTAGCGGGGGGGAGAGAGACCCAGTACTTC. It is translated as CSVGLAGGRETQYF.

There are many counts of this clonotype. The chain couples TRBV10-3 to TRBJ2-5; D remains ambiguous. The CDR3 contains 13 residues. The V end lost 2 bases, the J end lost 4 bases, and 8 bases lay between the germline ends. Looked up from germline, CDR1 is ENHRY and CDR2 is SYGVKD. CDR3 loop: CAISEMGIETQYF. In DNA form, the CDR3 reads TGTGCCATCAGTGAGATGGGGATAGAGACCCAGTACTTC.

This clonotype was counted only a few times. The rearrangement links TRBV6-6 to TRBJ2-7; maybe TRBD2 (6 bases). Trimming took 8 bases from V and 13 from J, leaving 15 bases between them. Germline V lookup: CDR1 MNHNY, CDR2 SVGAGI (reference sequence). CDR3 length: 10 residues. The CDR3 loop reads CASGLGRTYF. The CDR3 DNA sequence: TGTGCCAGCGGTTTGGGGAGGACCTACTTC.

This clonotype was seen a handful of times. This chain links TRBV4-3 with TRBJ2-7; the D call may be TRBD1 or TRBD2 (5 bases each). There are 15 residues in the CDR3. Germline V gene sequence: CDR1 LGHNA, CDR2 YSLEER. V lost 3 bases, J lost 3 bases, and 15 bases lay in between. CDR3 nucleotide sequence: TGCGCCAGCAGCCAGGGCCGGGACGGCCTCTACGAGCAGTACTTC. This codes for CASSQGRDGLYEQYF.

The rearrangement joins TRBV12-3 or TRBV12-4 to TRBJ2-3; 8 positions agree with TRBD2. Trimming at V came to 7 bases and at J to 1 base, leaving 4 bases not matched to a gene. The CDR3 totals 14 residues. The CDR3 protein is CASNLLAGTDTQYF. CDR3 DNA: TGTGCCAGCAATCTACTAGCGGGCACAGATACGCAGTATTTT.

This clonotype appeared many times. The V and J genes are TRBV20-1 and TRBJ2-7; no clear D gene. This CDR3 region has 12 residues. Trimming took off 6 bases at V and 5 bases at J, with 14 bases between the two ends. CDR1 is DFQATT, CDR2 SNEGSKA, per germline (reference sequence). As DNA, the CDR3 is TGCAGTGCCAGTGCTAGAATTCACGAGCAGTACTTC. This gives the protein CSASARIHEQYF.

The chain couples TRBV7-2 to TRBJ1-1; TRBD1 might be the D (5 bases). The length of the CDR3 is 15 residues. Trimming removed 1 base at V and 4 bases at J, with 13 bases between. The germline V gene encodes CDR1 SGHTA and CDR2 FQGNSA. This CDR3 is CASSLVGQGLTEAFF. In DNA, the CDR3 is TGTGCCAGCAGCTTAGTAGGTCAGGGACTCACTGAAGCTTTCTTT.